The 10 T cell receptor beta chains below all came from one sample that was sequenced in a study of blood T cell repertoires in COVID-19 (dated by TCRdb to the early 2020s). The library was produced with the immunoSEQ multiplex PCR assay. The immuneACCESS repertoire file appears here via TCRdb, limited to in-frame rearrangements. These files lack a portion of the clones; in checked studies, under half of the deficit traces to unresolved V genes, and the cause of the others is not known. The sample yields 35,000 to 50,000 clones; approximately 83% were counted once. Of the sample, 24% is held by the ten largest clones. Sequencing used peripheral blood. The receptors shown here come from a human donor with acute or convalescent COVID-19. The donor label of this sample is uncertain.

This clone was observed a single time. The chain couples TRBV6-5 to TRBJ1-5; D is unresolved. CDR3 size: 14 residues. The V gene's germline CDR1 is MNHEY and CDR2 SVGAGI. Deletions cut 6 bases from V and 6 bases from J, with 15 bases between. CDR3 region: CASSKQQRGQPQHF. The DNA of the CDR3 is TGTGCCAGCAGCAAACAGCAACGGGGTCAGCCCCAGCATTTT.

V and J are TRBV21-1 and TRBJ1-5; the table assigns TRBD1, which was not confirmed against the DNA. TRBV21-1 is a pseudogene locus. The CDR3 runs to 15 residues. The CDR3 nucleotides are TGTGCCAGCAGGGGACAGGGACGAGACAATCAGCCCCAGCATTTT. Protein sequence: CASRGQGRDNQPQHF.

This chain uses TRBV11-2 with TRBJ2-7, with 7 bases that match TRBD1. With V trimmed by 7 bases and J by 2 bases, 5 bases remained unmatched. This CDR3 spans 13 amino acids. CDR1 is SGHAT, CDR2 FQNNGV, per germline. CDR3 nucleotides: TGTGCCAGCAACCGGGACAGTACCTACGAGCAGTACTTC. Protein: CASNRDSTYEQYF. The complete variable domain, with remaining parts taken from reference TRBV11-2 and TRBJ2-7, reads EAGVAQSPRYKIIEKRQSVAFWCNPISGHATLYWYQQILGQGPKLLIQFQNNGVVDDSQLPKDRFSAERLKGVDSTLKIQPAKLEDSAVYLCASNRDSTYEQYFGPGTRLTVT.

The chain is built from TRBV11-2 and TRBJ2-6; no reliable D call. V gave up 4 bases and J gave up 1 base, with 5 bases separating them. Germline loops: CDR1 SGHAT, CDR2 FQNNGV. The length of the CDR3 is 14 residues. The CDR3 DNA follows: TGTGCCAGCAGCTCAGGATCTGGGGCCAACGTCCTGACTTTC. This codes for CASSSGSGANVLTF.

The CDR3 is CASSARLSSYNEQFF. The CDR3 DNA is TGTGCCAGCAGCGCCCGCCTTAGCTCCTACAATGAGCAGTTCTTC. The chain is built from TRBV9 and TRBJ2-1; unclear D gene. This CDR3 is built from 15 residues. The germline V gene has CDR1 SGDLS and CDR2 YYNGEE. The ends were cut back, 3 bases at V and 0 bases at J, with 10 bases in the middle.

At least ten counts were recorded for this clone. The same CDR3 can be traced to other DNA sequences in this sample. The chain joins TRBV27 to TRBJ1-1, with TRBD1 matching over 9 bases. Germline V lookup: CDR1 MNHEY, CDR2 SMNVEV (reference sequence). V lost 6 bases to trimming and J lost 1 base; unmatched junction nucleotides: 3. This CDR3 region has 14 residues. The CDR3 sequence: CASREGQGNTEAFF. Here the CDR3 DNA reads TGTGCCAGCAGGGAGGGACAGGGGAACACTGAAGCTTTCTTT.

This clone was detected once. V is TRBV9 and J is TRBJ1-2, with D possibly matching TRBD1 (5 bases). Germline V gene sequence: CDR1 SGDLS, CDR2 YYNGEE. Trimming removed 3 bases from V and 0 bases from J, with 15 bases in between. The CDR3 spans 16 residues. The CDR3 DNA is TGTGCCAGCAGCGGATTTGGGGCCTCCTCTAACTATGGCTACACCTTC. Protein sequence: CASSGFGASSNYGYTF.

The chain's CDR3 is CASRSVGDEQYF. CDR3 nucleotides: TGTGCCAGCAGGTCGGTCGGGGACGAGCAGTACTTC. V and J are TRBV6-5 and TRBJ2-7, with D possibly TRBD2 on 5 matching bases. This CDR3 comprises 12 residues. Germline assignment: CDR1 MNHEY and CDR2 SVGAGI. The V gene lost 6 bases and the J gene lost 5 bases, with 11 bases spanning the gap.

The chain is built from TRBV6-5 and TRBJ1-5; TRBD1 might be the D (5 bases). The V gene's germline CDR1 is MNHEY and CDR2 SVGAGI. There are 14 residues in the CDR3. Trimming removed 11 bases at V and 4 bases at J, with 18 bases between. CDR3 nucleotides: TGTGCCTCCTTAGCAGGGCCTAGTAATCAGCCCCAGCATTTT. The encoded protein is CASLAGPSNQPQHF.

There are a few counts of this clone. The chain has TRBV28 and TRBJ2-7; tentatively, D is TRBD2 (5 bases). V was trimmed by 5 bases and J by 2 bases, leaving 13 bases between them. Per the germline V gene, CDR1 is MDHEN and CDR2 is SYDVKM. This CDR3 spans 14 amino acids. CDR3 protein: CASSRMDGTYEQYF. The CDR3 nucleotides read TGTGCCAGCAGTCGAATGGACGGGACCTACGAGCAGTACTTC. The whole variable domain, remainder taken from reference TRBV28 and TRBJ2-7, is DVKVTQSSRYLVKRTGEKVFLECVQDMDHENMFWYRQDPGLGLRLIYFSYDVKMKEKGDIPEGYSVSREKKERFSLILESASTNQTSMYLCASSRMDGTYEQYFGPGTRLTVT.